Sequencing of this T cell receptor (beta chain) was carried out in a study of blood T cell repertoires in COVID-19. Sequencing used immunoSEQ multiplex PCR; TCRdb keeps in-frame clones, though not all of them. The sample consists of roughly 300,000 clones, 92% of them appearing once. CDR1 GTSNPN and CDR2 SVGIG come from the germline V gene (reference sequence). With 3 bases removed from V and 0 bases from J, the gap between germline ends came to 14 bases. The CDR3 runs 15 residues. Sequencing was performed on PBMCs or T cells enriched from blood (not recorded which). The TCR comes from a woman in her thirties who had recovered from COVID-19. The rearrangement links TRBV30 to TRBJ1-2; no firm D call. The CDR3 here is CAWRNAGAANYGYTF. The CDR3, as DNA: TGTGCCTGGAGAAACGCGGGAGCCGCTAACTATGGCTACACCTTC.